These 15 T cell receptor beta chains share one sample of origin, sequenced in a study of blood T cell repertoires in COVID-19. TCRdb's copy holds only in-frame clones and misses some; the assay was immunoSEQ multiplex PCR. The profile shows about 470,000 clones, roughly 87% of them singletons. The source material was PBMCs or T cells enriched from blood (not recorded which). The receptor set was obtained from a woman aged 18-35 years who had recovered from COVID-19.

The table lists this clone with a count of one. This chain uses TRBV2 with TRBJ2-7, with D possibly TRBD1 on 6 matching bases. The CDR3 is 13 amino acids. Germline CDR1 SNHLY, CDR2 FYNNEI. The V end was cut by 6 bases, the J end by 5 bases, with 14 bases between. CDR3 bases: TGTGCCAGCAGCACAGGGCGTGAGAACGAGCAGTACTTC. Encoded protein: CASSTGRENEQYF.

Turning to this clone: The same CDR3 arises from other DNA sequences in this sample as well. This chain links TRBV3-1 (or the pseudogene TRBV3-2) with TRBJ1-3, with D unclear. This CDR3 has 15 residues. Trimming removed 0 bases from V and 0 bases from J, with 6 bases in between. Germline CDR1 reads LGHDT; CDR2 reads YNNKEL (reference sequence). This CDR3 is CASSQDGGSGNTIYF. The DNA of the CDR3 is TGTGCCAGCAGCCAAGACGGCGGCTCTGGAAACACCATATATTTT.

V and J are TRBV2 and TRBJ2-3; D is possibly TRBD1 (5 bases). V was trimmed by 3 bases and J by 2 bases, leaving 9 bases between them. Germline values: CDR1 SNHLY, CDR2 FYNNEI. The CDR3 runs 14 residues. In DNA form, the CDR3 reads TGTGCCAGCAGTGAGCAGGGTATCACAGATACGCAGTATTTT. Amino acid sequence: CASSEQGITDTQYF.

The V gene is TRBV10-3, the J gene TRBJ2-3; TRBD2 aligns across 12 bases. This CDR3 contains 16 residues. J gave up 5 bases and V 7 bases, and 10 bases lay outside the gene matches. Per the germline V gene, CDR1 is ENHRY and CDR2 is SYGVKD. CDR3 DNA: TGTGCCATCACCCCTAGCGGGGGGGTGGGTGGAGATACGCAGTATTTT. This translates into CAITPSGGVGGDTQYF.

This clone has just a few counts. V usage is TRBV10-3 and J usage is TRBJ1-3; the D gene is possibly TRBD1 (5 bases). Trimming pared 3 bases from V and 7 bases from J, leaving 13 bases between. This CDR3 is 14 amino acids long. The germline V gene encodes CDR1 ENHRY and CDR2 SYGVKD. The CDR3 nucleotides read TGTGCCATCAGTGATAGGACGGAGGGGAACACCATATATTTT. Translated: CAISDRTEGNTIYF.

The V and J genes are TRBV6-1 and TRBJ1-5; D is uncertain. CDR3 size: 14 residues. The V gene's germline CDR1 is MNHNS and CDR2 SASEGT. V shed 0 bases and J shed 3 bases, with 6 bases lying between them. CDR3 sequence reads: CASSEAGNNQPQHF. The CDR3 DNA reads as TGTGCCAGCAGTGAAGCTGGCAACAATCAGCCCCAGCATTTT.

The rearrangement joins TRBV10-1 to TRBJ2-1, with 14 nucleotides matching TRBD2. The germline gives CDR1 WNHNN, CDR2 SYGVQD (reference sequence). The trim removed 5 bases at V and 10 bases at J, leaving 10 bases unmatched. This CDR3 comprises 16 residues. The CDR3 nucleotides are TGCGCCAGCAGTCCCTCCGGGACTAGCGGGGGTCGAGAGCAGTTCTTC. Protein product: CASSPSGTSGGREQFF.

J is TRBJ2-2 and V is TRBV12-3 or TRBV12-4; tentative D call: TRBD1 (5 bases). This CDR3 is built from 13 residues. V gave up 3 bases and J gave up 4 bases, with 6 bases separating them. CDR3 nucleotide sequence: TGTGCCAGCAGTTTCAGGGCCACCGGGGAGCTGTTTTTT. Its translation is CASSFRATGELFF.

V usage is TRBV29-1 and J usage is TRBJ1-6; D remains unclear. V shed 3 bases and J shed 10 bases, with 10 bases lying between them. This CDR3 region has 12 residues. The germline V gene has CDR1 SQVTM and CDR2 ANQGSEA. The CDR3 spells CSVDPLGSPLHF. The CDR3, as DNA: TGCAGCGTTGACCCACTAGGCTCACCCCTCCACTTT.

This clone was counted between two and nine times. The genes are TRBV15 and TRBJ1-5; D is possibly TRBD1 (5 bases). CDR1 LNHNV and CDR2 YYDKDF come from the germline V gene (reference sequence). The CDR3 spans 13 residues. The V end lost 8 bases, the J end lost 1 base, and 9 bases lay between the germline ends. Here the CDR3 reads CATSRVSNQPQHF. As DNA, the CDR3 is TGTGCCACCTCCAGGGTAAGCAATCAGCCCCAGCATTTT.

The chain recombines TRBV6-5 with TRBJ2-1, with D perhaps matching TRBD1 (5 bases). This CDR3 is built from 11 residues. Germline V gives CDR1 MNHEY, CDR2 SVGAGI. V lost 8 bases and J lost 8, with 10 bases in between. The CDR3, as DNA: TGTGCCAGCCGCAGGGATGATGAGCAGTTCTTC. Its translation is CASRRDDEQFF.

The gene calls are TRBV15 and TRBJ2-5, with D possibly being TRBD1 (6 bases). V was trimmed by 4 bases and J by 7 bases, leaving 22 bases between them. Germline loops: CDR1 LNHNV, CDR2 YYDKDF (reference sequence). CDR3 size: 16 residues. The CDR3 DNA is TGTGCCACCAGCAATGGGGAGACAGGCCGCAAAGGGACCCAGTACTTC. Translation gives CATSNGETGRKGTQYF.

J is TRBJ2-5 and V is TRBV3-1 (or the pseudogene TRBV3-2), with TRBD1 identical over 9 bases. Germline V lookup: CDR1 LGHDT, CDR2 YNNKEL (reference sequence). The CDR3 contains 15 residues. V shed 4 bases, J shed 3 bases, and the junction held 6 bases outside the gene matches. CDR3 nucleotide sequence: TGTGCCAGCAGCCCTATACGACAGGGGGAAGAGACCCAGTACTTC. Protein sequence: CASSPIRQGEETQYF.

The chain recombines TRBV5-8 with TRBJ2-2; 8 bases align to TRBD1. V dropped 0 bases and J dropped 12; count of bases not matched to a gene: 4. This CDR3 region has 13 residues. CDR1 is SGHTS and CDR2 is YDEGEE in the germline V gene. CDR3 region: CASSLARGQKLFF. The CDR3 DNA reads TGTGCCAGCAGCTTGGCCAGGGGGCAGAAGCTGTTTTTT.

The chain combines TRBV9 with TRBJ2-1; 7 bases agree with TRBD2. Germline CDR1 SGDLS, CDR2 YYNGEE. This CDR3 contains 15 residues. The V and J ends lost 3 bases and 7 bases, in that order; junction bases with no gene match: 10. CDR3 in amino acids: CASSETPQRGNEQFF. CDR3 sequence (DNA): TGTGCCAGCAGCGAGACCCCACAGCGGGGTAATGAGCAGTTCTTC.